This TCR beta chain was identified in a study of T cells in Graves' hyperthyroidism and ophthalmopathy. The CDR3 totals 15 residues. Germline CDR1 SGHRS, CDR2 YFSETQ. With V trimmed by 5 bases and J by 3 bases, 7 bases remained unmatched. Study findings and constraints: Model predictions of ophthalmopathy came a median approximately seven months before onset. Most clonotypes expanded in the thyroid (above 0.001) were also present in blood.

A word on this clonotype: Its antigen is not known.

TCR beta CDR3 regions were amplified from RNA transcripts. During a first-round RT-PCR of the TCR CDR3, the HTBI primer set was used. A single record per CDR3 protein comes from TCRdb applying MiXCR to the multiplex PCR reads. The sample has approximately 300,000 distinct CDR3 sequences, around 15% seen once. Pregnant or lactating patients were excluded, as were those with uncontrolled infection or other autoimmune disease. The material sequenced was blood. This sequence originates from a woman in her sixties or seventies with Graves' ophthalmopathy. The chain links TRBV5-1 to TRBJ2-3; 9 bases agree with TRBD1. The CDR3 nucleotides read TGCGCCAGCAGAGGCGGGACAGGGCGAACAGATACGCAGTATTTT. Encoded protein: CASRGGTGRTDTQYF. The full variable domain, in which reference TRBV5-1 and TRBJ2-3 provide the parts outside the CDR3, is KAGVTQTPRYLIKTRGQQVTLSCSPISGHRSVSWYQQTPGQGLQFLFEYFSETQRNKGNFPGRFSGRQFSNSRSEMNVSTLELGDSALYLCASRGGTGRTDTQYFGPGTRLTVL.